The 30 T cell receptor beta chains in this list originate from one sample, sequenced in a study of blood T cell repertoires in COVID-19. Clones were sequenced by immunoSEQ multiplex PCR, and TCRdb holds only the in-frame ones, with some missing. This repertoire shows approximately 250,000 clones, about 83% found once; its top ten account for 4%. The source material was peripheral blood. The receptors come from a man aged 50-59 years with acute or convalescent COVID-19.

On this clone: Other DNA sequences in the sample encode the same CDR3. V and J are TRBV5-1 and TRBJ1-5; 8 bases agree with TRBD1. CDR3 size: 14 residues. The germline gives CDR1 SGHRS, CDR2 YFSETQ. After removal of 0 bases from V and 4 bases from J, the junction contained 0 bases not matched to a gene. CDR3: CASSLGTGNQPQHF. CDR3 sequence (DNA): TGCGCCAGCAGCTTGGGGACAGGGAATCAGCCCCAGCATTTT.

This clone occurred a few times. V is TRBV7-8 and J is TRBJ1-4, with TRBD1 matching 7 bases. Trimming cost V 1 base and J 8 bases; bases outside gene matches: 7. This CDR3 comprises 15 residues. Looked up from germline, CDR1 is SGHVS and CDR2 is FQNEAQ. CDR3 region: CASSLGEGAWEKLFF. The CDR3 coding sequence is TGTGCCAGCAGCTTAGGAGAGGGGGCGTGGGAAAAACTGTTTTTT.

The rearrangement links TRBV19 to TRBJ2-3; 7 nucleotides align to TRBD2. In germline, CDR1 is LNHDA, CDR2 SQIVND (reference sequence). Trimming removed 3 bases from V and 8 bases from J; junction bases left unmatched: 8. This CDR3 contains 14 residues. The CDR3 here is CASSISSGIATQYF. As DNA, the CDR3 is TGTGCCAGTAGTATCTCAAGCGGGATTGCTACGCAGTATTTT. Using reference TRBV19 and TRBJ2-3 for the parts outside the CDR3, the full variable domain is DGGITQSPKYLFRKEGQNVTLSCEQNLNHDAMYWYRQDPGQGLRLIYYSQIVNDFQKGDIAEGYSVSREKKESFPLTVTSAQKNPTAFYLCASSISSGIATQYFGPGTRLTVL.

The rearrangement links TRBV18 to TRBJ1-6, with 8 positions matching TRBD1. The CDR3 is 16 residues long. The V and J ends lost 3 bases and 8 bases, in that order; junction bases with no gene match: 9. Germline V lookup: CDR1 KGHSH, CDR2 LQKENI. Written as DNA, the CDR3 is TGTGCCAGCTCACCGATATTCAGGGGGCCGGATTCACCCCTCCACTTT. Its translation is CASSPIFRGPDSPLHF.

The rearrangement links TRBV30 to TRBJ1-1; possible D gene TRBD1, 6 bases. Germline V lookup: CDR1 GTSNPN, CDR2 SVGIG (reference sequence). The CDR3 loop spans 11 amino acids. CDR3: CSGGMNTEAFF. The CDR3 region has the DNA TGTTCTGGGGGCATGAACACTGAAGCTTTCTTT. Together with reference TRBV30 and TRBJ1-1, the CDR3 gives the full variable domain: SQTIHQWPATLVQPVGSPLSLECTVEGTSNPNLYWYRQAAGRGLQLLFYSVGIGQISSEVPQNLSASRPQDRQFILSSKKLLLSDSGFYLCSGGMNTEAFFGQGTRLTVV.

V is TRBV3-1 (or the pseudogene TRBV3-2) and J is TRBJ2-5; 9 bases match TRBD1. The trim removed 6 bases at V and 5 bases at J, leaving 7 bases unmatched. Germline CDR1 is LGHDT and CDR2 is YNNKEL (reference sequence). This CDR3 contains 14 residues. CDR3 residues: CASRAGQGWETQYF. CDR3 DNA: TGTGCCAGCAGGGCTGGACAGGGGTGGGAGACCCAGTACTTC.

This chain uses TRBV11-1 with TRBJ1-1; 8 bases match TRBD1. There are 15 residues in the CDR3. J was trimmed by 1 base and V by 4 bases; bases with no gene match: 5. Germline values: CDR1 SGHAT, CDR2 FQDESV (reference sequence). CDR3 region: CASSSHRGSNTEAFF. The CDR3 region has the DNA TGTGCCAGCAGCTCTCACAGGGGGTCGAACACTGAAGCTTTCTTT. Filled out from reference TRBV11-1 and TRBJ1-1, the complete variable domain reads EAEVAQSPRYKITEKSQAVAFWCDPISGHATLYWYRQILGQGPELLVQFQDESVVDDSQLPKDRFSAERLKGVDSTLKIQPAELGDSAMYLCASSSHRGSNTEAFFGQGTRLTVV.

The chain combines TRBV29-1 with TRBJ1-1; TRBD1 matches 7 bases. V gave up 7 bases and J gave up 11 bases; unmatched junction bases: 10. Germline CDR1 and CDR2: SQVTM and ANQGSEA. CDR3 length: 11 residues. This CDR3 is CSAGGTASAFF. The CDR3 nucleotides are TGCAGCGCGGGAGGGACAGCGAGCGCTTTCTTT.

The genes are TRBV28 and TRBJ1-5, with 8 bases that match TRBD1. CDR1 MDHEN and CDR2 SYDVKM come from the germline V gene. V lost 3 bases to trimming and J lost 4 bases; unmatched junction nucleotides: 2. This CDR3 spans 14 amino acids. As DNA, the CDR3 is TGTGCCAGCAGTTTCGGACAGGGTAATCAGCCCCAGCATTTT. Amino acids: CASSFGQGNQPQHF.

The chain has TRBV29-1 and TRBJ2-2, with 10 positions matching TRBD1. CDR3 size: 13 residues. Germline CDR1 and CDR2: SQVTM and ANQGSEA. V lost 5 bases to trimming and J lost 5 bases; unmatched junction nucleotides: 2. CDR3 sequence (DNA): TGCAGCGTTTCGGGACAGGGGACCGGGGAGCTGTTTTTT. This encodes CSVSGQGTGELFF.

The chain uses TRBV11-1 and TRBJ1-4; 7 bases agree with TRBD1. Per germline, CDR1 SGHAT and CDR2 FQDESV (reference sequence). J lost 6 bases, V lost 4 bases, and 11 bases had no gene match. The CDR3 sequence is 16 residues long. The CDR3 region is CASSSIGDSWDEKLFF. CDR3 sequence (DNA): TGTGCCAGCAGCTCCATCGGGGACAGTTGGGATGAAAAACTGTTTTTT.

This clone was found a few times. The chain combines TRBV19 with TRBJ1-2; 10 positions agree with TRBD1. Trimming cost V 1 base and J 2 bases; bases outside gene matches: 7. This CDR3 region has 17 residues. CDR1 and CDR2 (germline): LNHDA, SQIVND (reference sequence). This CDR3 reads CASSIGGQGTHNYGYTF. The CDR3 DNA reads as TGTGCCAGTAGTATAGGGGGACAGGGGACTCACAACTATGGCTACACCTTC.

The CDR3 loop reads CASSKADTDTQYF. The DNA for the CDR3 is TGTGCCAGCAGTAAAGCCGACACAGATACGCAGTATTTT. The chain uses TRBV6-4 and TRBJ2-3; D is undetermined. This CDR3 region has 13 residues. Germline assignment: CDR1 MRHNA and CDR2 SNTAGT. The ends were cut back, 5 bases at V and 2 bases at J, with 8 bases in the middle.

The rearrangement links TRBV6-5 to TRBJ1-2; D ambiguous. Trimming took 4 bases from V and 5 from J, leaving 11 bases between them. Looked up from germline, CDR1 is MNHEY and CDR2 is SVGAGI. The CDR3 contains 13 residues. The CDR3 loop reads CASSFSEAYGYTF. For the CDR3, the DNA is TGTGCCAGCAGTTTCTCAGAAGCGTATGGCTACACCTTC.

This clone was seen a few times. The CDR3 region has the DNA TGTGCCAGCAGTTTCCGACTTGTCACCGGGGAGCTGTTTTTT. Translation: CASSFRLVTGELFF. V is TRBV6-2 or TRBV6-3 and J is TRBJ2-2; D is uncertain. Germline V gene lookup returns CDR1 MNHEY and CDR2 SVGEGT. The ends were cut back, 4 bases at V and 4 bases at J, with 10 bases in the middle. The CDR3 has 14 amino acids.

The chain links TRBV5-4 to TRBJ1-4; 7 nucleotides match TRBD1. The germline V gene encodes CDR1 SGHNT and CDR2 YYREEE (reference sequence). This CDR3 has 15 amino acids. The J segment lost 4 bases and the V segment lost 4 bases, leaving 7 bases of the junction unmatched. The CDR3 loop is CASSPPGQRNEKLFF. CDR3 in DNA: TGTGCCAGCAGCCCGCCGGGACAGCGTAATGAAAAACTGTTTTTT.

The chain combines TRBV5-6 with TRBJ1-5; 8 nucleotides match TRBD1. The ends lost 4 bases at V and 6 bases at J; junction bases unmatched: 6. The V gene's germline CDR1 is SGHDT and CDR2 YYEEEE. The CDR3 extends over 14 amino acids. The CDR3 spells CASSQGQGGQPQHF. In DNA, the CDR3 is TGTGCCAGCAGCCAAGGACAGGGAGGTCAGCCCCAGCATTTT.

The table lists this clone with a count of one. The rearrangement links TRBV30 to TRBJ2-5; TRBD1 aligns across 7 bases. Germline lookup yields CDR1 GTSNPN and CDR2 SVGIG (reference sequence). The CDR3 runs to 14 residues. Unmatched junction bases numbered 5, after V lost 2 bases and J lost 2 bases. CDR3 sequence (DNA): TGTGCCTGGAGTCCGGGACAGAAACAAGAGACCCAGTACTTC. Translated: CAWSPGQKQETQYF. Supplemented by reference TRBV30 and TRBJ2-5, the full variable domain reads SQTIHQWPATLVQPVGSPLSLECTVEGTSNPNLYWYRQAAGRGLQLLFYSVGIGQISSEVPQNLSASRPQDRQFILSSKKLLLSDSGFYLCAWSPGQKQETQYFGPGTRLLVL.

The CDR3 loop reads CASNPAPGLEETQYF. For the CDR3, the DNA is TGCGCCAGCAACCCCGCCCCGGGGTTAGAAGAGACCCAGTACTTC. The chain links TRBV5-1 to TRBJ2-5; D possibly corresponds to TRBD2 (5 bases). The CDR3 spans 15 residues. Germline V gene lookup returns CDR1 SGHRS and CDR2 YFSETQ. V lost 6 bases, J lost 3 bases, and 18 bases lay in between.

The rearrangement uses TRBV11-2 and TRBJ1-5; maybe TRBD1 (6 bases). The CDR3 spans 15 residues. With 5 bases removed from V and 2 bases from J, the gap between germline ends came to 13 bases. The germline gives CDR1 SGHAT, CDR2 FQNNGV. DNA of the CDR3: TGTGCCAGCAGCACCGGGACATTGGGCAATCAGCCCCAGCATTTT. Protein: CASSTGTLGNQPQHF.

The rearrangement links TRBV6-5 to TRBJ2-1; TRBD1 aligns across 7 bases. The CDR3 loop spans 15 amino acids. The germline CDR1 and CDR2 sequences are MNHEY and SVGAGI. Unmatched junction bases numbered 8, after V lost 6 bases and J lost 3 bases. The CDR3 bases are TGTGCCAGCAGGGTTAAGGGGGCGAGCTACAATGAGCAGTTCTTC. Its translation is CASRVKGASYNEQFF.

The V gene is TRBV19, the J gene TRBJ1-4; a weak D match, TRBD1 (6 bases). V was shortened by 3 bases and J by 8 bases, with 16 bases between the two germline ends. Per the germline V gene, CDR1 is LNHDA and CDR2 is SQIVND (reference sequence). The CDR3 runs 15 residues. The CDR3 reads CASSISTGRGEKLFF. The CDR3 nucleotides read TGTGCCAGTAGTATTTCAACAGGGAGGGGGGAAAAACTGTTTTTT.

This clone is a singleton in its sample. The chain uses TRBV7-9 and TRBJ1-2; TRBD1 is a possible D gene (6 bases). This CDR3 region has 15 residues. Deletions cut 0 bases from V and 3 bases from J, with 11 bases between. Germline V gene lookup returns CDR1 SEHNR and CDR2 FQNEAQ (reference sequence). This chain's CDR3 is CASSLAWGLDYGYTF. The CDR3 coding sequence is TGTGCCAGCAGCTTAGCGTGGGGGCTGGACTATGGCTACACCTTC.

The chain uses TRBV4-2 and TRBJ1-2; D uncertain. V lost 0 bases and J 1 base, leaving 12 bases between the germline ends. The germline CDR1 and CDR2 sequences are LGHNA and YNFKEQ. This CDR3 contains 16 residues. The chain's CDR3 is CASSQEYSILNYGYTF. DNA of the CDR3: TGTGCCAGCAGCCAAGAGTATAGCATCCTTAACTATGGCTACACCTTC.

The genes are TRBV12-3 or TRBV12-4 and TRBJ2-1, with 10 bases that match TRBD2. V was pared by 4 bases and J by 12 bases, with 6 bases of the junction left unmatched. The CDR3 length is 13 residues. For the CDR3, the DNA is TGTGCCAGCAGTTCAGCTAGCGGGGGAGCGCAGTTCTTC. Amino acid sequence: CASSSASGGAQFF.

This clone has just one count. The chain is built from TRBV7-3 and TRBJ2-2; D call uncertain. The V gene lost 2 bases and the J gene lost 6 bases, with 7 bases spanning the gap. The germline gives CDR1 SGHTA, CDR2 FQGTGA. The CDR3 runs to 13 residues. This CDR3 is CASSLLEAGELFF. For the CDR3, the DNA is TGTGCCAGCAGCTTATTAGAAGCCGGGGAGCTGTTTTTT.

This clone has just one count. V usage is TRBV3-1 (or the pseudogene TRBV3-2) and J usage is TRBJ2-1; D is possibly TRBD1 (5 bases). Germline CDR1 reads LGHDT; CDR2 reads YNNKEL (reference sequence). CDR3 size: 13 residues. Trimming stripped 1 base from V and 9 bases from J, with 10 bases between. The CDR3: CASSQALRGEQFF. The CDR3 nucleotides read TGTGCCAGCAGCCAAGCTCTAAGGGGTGAGCAGTTCTTC.

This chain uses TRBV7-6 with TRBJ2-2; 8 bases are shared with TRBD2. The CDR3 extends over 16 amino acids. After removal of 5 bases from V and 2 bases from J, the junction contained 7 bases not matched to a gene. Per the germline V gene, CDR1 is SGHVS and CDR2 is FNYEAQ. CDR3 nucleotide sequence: TGTGCCAGCAGCCTAATAGCGGGACCTAACACCGGGGAGCTGTTTTTT. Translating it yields CASSLIAGPNTGELFF.

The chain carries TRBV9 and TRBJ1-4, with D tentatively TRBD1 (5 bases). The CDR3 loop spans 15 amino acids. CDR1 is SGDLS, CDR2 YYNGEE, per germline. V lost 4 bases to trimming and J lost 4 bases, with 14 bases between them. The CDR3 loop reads CASSTGHSYNEKLFF. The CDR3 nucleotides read TGTGCCAGCAGCACCGGACATTCTTATAATGAAAAACTGTTTTTT.

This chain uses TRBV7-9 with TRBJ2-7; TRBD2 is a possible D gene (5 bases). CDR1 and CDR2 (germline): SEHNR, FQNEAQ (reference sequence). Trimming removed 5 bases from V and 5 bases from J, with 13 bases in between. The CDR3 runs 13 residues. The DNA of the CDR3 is TGTGCCAGCAGCACCGAATTCGGGGACGAGCAGTACTTC. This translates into CASSTEFGDEQYF.